These 19 T cell receptor beta chains were sequenced from one sample in a study of naive and memory T cell subsets. Both TRBC1 and TRBC2 were covered by a beta constant-region primer of two equimolar oligonucleotides. One entry per CDR3 protein, called by TCRdb with MiXCR from the UMI-ligation and nested PCR reads. The profile shows about 150,000 distinct CDR3 sequences, about 15% of them singletons. Sequencing was done on a sample of naive CD4+ T cells from blood. The receptors derive from a human donor in good health.

The rearrangement links TRBV7-8 to TRBJ2-3; the match to TRBD2 covers 14 bases. There are 16 residues in the CDR3. Looked up from germline, CDR1 is SGHVS and CDR2 is FQNEAQ. J gave up 5 bases and V 6 bases, and 7 bases lay outside the gene matches. CDR3 DNA: TGTGCCAGCAGGGCGCTAGGACTAGCGGGAGGAGATACGCAGTATTTT. Protein sequence: CASRALGLAGGDTQYF.

The chain links TRBV4-2 to TRBJ2-1, with D unclear. Germline values: CDR1 LGHNA, CDR2 YNFKEQ. Trimming removed 0 bases at V and 8 bases at J, with 8 bases between. This CDR3 has 13 amino acids. CDR3 in amino acids: CASSQDSSDEQFF. The CDR3 DNA reads TGTGCCAGCAGCCAAGATTCAAGCGATGAGCAGTTCTTC.

This clonotype was counted at least ten times. The V gene is TRBV20-1, the J gene TRBJ2-3; possibly TRBD2 for D (5 bases). There are 15 residues in the CDR3. Per the germline V gene, CDR1 is DFQATT and CDR2 is SNEGSKA (reference sequence). Trimming stripped 6 bases from V and 2 bases from J, with 18 bases between. CDR3 coding DNA: TGCAGTGCGAATAGCGTAGTGGTGAACACAGATACGCAGTATTTT. Residues: CSANSVVVNTDTQYF.

This clonotype appeared many times. The J gene is TRBJ2-3, the V gene TRBV24-1; D not resolved. Trimming took off 0 bases at V and 4 bases at J, with 4 bases between the two ends. The CDR3 consists of 13 residues. Germline lookup yields CDR1 KGHDR and CDR2 SFDVKD. This CDR3 is CATSDLDADTQYF. DNA for the CDR3: TGTGCCACCAGTGATTTGGACGCAGATACGCAGTATTTT.

V and J are TRBV20-1 and TRBJ2-4; tentative D call: TRBD1 (8 bases). V lost 5 bases, J lost 5 bases, and 16 bases lay in between. The CDR3 runs 14 residues. The germline gives CDR1 DFQATT, CDR2 SNEGSKA (reference sequence). CDR3 residues: CSARIQGGENIQYF. CDR3 sequence (DNA): TGCAGTGCTCGGATACAGGGGGGGGAAAACATTCAGTACTTC.

This chain links TRBV12-3 or TRBV12-4 with TRBJ1-2; 7 bases map to TRBD1. After removal of 6 bases from V and 1 base from J, the junction contained 5 bases not matched to a gene. CDR3 length: 14 amino acids. CDR3 sequence (DNA): TGTGCCAGCAGAAGGGACAGACTTAACTATGGCTACACCTTC. The encoded protein is CASRRDRLNYGYTF.

This clonotype was observed many times. V gene TRBV30 combines with J gene TRBJ2-6; D gene unclear. CDR3 length equals 13 residues. V gave up 0 bases and J gave up 3 bases, with 3 bases separating them. Germline assignment: CDR1 GTSNPN and CDR2 SVGIG (reference sequence). CDR3 in amino acids: CAWSVGGANVLTF. The CDR3 nucleotides are TGTGCCTGGAGTGTGGGTGGGGCCAACGTCCTGACTTTC.

This clonotype was detected only a few times. The chain recombines TRBV6-1 with TRBJ2-5, with TRBD2 matching over 10 bases. This CDR3 region has 13 residues. Per the germline V gene, CDR1 is MNHNS and CDR2 is SASEGT. V lost 6 bases and J lost 4; bases outside the gene matches: 2. CDR3 bases: TGTGCCAGCAGGCGACTAGCGGGAGAGACCCAGTACTTC. It codes for CASRRLAGETQYF.

This chain uses TRBV5-6 with TRBJ2-7; D ambiguous. V was shortened by 4 bases and J by 1 base, with 15 bases between the two germline ends. Germline CDR1 reads SGHDT; CDR2 reads YYEEEE. This CDR3 has 15 residues. The CDR3 protein is CASSPPHVTSYEQYF. The CDR3 bases are TGTGCCAGCAGCCCCCCCCATGTTACGTCCTACGAGCAGTACTTC.

The table lists this clonotype with a few counts. The rearrangement links TRBV24-1 to TRBJ2-2; D might be TRBD1 (5 bases). The CDR3 totals 13 residues. Germline V gene lookup returns CDR1 KGHDR and CDR2 SFDVKD. Trimming took off 9 bases at V and 8 bases at J, with 15 bases between the two ends. The CDR3 region has the DNA TGTGCCACCCTATCCGCGAACAGGGGGGAGCTGTTTTTT. It specifies CATLSANRGELFF.

This chain joins TRBV11-2 and TRBJ2-2, with D hard to call. Trimming removed 4 bases from V and 0 bases from J, with 3 bases in between. CDR1 and CDR2 from the germline V gene are SGHAT and FQNNGV. There are 13 residues in the CDR3. CDR3 sequence: CASSSSNTGELFF. For the CDR3, the DNA is TGTGCCAGCAGCTCGTCGAACACCGGGGAGCTGTTTTTT.

The chain combines TRBV18 with TRBJ2-3; unclear D gene. The ends were cut back, 2 bases at V and 4 bases at J, with 10 bases in the middle. Germline loops: CDR1 KGHSH, CDR2 LQKENI. This CDR3 has 14 residues. The CDR3 loop is CASSPIPGSDTQYF. The CDR3 DNA reads as TGTGCCAGCTCACCAATCCCCGGTTCAGATACGCAGTATTTT.

The chain has TRBV19 and TRBJ2-7, with 8 positions matching TRBD1. The CDR3 runs 13 residues. The germline CDR1 and CDR2 sequences are LNHDA and SQIVND (reference sequence). V lost 10 bases and J lost 5; bases outside the gene matches: 10. The chain's CDR3 is CATLGDRPDEQYF. CDR3 sequence (DNA): TGTGCCACCCTGGGGGACAGGCCGGACGAGCAGTACTTC.

This chain joins TRBV3-1 and TRBJ2-7, with 13 bases that match TRBD2. CDR3 length: 17 residues. Germline CDR1 is LGHDT and CDR2 is YNNKEL (reference sequence). Germline trimming cut 4 bases from V and 3 bases from J; bases unmatched to any gene: 9. Here the CDR3 reads CASSLRGLAGAVYEQYF. The CDR3 DNA sequence: TGTGCCAGCAGCCTCCGCGGACTAGCGGGAGCTGTCTACGAGCAGTACTTC.

The chain has TRBV24-1 and TRBJ2-1, with 7 positions matching TRBD2. The length of the CDR3 is 15 residues. Looked up from germline, CDR1 is KGHDR and CDR2 is SFDVKD. J gave up 6 bases and V 9 bases, and 13 bases lay outside the gene matches. The CDR3: CATLRAGVNPNEQFF. The CDR3 DNA reads as TGTGCCACCTTGAGGGCGGGAGTGAATCCCAATGAGCAGTTCTTC.

The rearrangement links TRBV7-9 to TRBJ2-5; D might be TRBD1 or TRBD2, each matching 5 bases. Germline CDR1 and CDR2: SEHNR and FQNEAQ (reference sequence). Trimming stripped 4 bases from V and 1 base from J, with 10 bases between. The length of the CDR3 is 14 residues. CDR3 residues: CASSWGKSQETQYF. In DNA, the CDR3 is TGTGCCAGCAGCTGGGGGAAGAGCCAAGAGACCCAGTACTTC.

The chain links TRBV7-3 to TRBJ1-2; the match to TRBD1 covers 9 bases. Germline V gives CDR1 SGHTA, CDR2 FQGTGA. The CDR3 consists of 16 residues. Trimming at V came to 5 bases and at J to 8 bases, leaving 15 bases not matched to a gene. CDR3 sequence reads: CASSQGAPGQGLGYTF. CDR3 sequence (DNA): TGTGCCAGCAGCCAAGGAGCGCCGGGACAGGGCCTAGGCTACACCTTC.

The chain links TRBV29-1 to TRBJ1-2, with no clear D. There are 11 residues in the CDR3. Trimming stripped 5 bases from V and 4 bases from J, with 8 bases between. Germline values: CDR1 SQVTM, CDR2 ANQGSEA. The CDR3, as DNA: TGCAGCGTTCGGACGGGCTATGGCTACACCTTC. Translating gives CSVRTGYGYTF.

The gene calls are TRBV6-5 and TRBJ2-5, with 12 bases matching TRBD1. The CDR3 is made up of 16 amino acids. The V and J ends lost 0 bases and 5 bases, in that order; junction bases with no gene match: 4. CDR1 and CDR2 from the germline V gene are MNHEY and SVGAGI. CDR3 protein: CASSYSTGTGGETQYF. In DNA form, the CDR3 reads TGTGCCAGCAGTTACTCTACCGGGACAGGGGGCGAGACCCAGTACTTC.